These T cell receptor beta chains were read from a single sample in a study of blood T cell repertoires in COVID-19. Sequencing was performed with immunoSEQ multiplex PCR; in TCRdb, only in-frame clones are kept and a portion is missing. The table has 75,000 to 90,000 clones, about nine tenths seen once. Sequenced material: peripheral blood. All receptors come from a young man with COVID-19, enrolled during active disease. Both conserved end residues are part of each CDR3.

j_call cdr3_length v_call cdr3_aa
TRBJ1-5 15 TRBV19 CASSMGTGGSQPQHF
TRBJ1-4 16 TRBV9 CASSPSTAFQGEKLLF
TRBJ1-1 14 TRBV7-2 CASTEGGLNTEAFF
TRBJ2-1 16 TRBV4-3 CASSPGLAGRYNEQFF
TRBJ2-2 15 TRBV5-4 CASSWDAGPTGELFF
TRBJ1-2 13 TRBV28 CASSWRTGVGYTF
TRBJ1-2 13 TRBV28 CASSKINPGGYTF
TRBJ1-2 13 TRBV2 CASSDGQIYGYTF
TRBJ2-7 16 TRBV7-9 CASSTRTSGSIYEQYF
TRBJ2-1 15 TRBV28 CASSELLGSYNEQFF
TRBJ1-4 15 TRBV19 CASNRQGRGDEKLLF
TRBJ2-5 15 TRBV11-2 CASIEIGPQGETQYF
TRBJ2-1 15 TRBV18 CASSQAGPWGNEQFF
TRBJ1-1 14 TRBV12-5 CASGPGGRDTEAFF
TRBJ2-7 15 TRBV7-2 CASSFMLAPNYEQYF
TRBJ2-7 16 TRBV5-4 CASSPGTSGRYREQYF